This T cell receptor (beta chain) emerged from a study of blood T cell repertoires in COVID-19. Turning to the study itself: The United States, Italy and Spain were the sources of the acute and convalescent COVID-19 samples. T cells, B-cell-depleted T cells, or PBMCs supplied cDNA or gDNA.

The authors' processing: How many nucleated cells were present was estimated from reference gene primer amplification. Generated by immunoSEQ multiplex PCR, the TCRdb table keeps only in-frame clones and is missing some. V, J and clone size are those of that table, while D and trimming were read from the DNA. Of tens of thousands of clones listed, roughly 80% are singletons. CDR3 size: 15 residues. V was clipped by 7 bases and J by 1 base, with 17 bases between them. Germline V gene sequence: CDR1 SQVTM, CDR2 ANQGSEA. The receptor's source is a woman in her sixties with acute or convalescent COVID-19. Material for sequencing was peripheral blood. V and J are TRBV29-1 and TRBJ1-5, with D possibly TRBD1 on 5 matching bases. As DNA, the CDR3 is TGCAGCGCTAGCGGCGGGGACGGCAGCAATCAGCCCCAGCATTTT. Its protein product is CSASGGDGSNQPQHF.